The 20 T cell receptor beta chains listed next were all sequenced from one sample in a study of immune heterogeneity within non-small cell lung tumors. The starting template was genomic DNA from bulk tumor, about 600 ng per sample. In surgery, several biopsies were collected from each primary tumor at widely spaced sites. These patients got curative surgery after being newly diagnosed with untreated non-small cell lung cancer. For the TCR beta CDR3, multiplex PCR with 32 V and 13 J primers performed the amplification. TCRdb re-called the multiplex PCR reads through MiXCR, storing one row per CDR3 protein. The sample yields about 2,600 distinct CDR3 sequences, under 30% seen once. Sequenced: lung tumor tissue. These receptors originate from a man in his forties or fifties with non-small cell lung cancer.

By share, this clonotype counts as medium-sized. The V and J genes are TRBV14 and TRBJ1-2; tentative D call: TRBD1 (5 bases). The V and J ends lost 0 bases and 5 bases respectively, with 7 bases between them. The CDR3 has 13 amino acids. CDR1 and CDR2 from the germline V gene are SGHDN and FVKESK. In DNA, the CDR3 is TGTGCCAGCAGCCAAGACAGGGATTATGGCTACACCTTC. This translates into CASSQDRDYGYTF.

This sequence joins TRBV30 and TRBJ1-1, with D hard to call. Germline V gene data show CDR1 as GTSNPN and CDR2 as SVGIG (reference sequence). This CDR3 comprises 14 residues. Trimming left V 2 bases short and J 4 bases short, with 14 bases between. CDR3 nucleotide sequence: TGTGCCTGGAGTTTGAAGGGTTACGGCACTGAAGCTTTCTTT. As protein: CAWSLKGYGTEAFF.

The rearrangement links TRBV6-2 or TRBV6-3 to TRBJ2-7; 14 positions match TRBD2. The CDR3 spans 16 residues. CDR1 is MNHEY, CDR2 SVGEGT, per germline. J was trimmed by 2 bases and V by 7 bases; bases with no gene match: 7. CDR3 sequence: CASIPTSGRATYEQYF. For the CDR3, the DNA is TGTGCCAGCATCCCGACTAGCGGGAGGGCTACCTACGAGCAGTACTTC.

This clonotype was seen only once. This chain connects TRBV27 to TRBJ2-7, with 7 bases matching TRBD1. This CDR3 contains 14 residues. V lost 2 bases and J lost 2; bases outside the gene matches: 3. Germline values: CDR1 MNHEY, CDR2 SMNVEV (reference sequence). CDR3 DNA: TGTGCCAGCAGTTTAGCCGGGACAGCCTACGAGCAGTACTTC. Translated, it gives CASSLAGTAYEQYF.

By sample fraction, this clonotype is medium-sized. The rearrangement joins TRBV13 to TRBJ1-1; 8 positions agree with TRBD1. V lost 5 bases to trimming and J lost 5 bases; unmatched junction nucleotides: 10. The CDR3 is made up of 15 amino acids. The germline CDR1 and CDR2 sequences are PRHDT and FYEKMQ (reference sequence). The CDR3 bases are TGTGCCAGCAGCCTTTATGGGACAGGAAGAACTGAAGCTTTCTTT. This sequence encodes CASSLYGTGRTEAFF.

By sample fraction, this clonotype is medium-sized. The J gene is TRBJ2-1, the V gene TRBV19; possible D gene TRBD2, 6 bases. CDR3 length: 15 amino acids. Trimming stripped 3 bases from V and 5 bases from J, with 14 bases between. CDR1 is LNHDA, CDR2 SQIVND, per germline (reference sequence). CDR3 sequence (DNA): TGTGCCAGTAGTATCGGGCCGGGACTTAACAATGAGCAGTTCTTC. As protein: CASSIGPGLNNEQFF.

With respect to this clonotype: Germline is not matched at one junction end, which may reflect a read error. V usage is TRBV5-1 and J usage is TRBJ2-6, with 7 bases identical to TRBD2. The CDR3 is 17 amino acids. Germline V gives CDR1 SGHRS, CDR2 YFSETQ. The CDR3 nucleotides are TGTGCCAGCAGCTTAGGCCTAGCGGCCTCTGGGGCCAACGTCCTGACTTTC. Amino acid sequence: CASSLGLAASGANVLTF.

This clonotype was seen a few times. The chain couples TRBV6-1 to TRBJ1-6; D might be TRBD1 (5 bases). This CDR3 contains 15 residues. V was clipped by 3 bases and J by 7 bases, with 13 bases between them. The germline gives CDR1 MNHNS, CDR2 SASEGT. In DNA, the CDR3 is TGTGCCAGCAGTGAGAAGGGGACCAGCAATTCACCCCTCCACTTT. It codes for CASSEKGTSNSPLHF.

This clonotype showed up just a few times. The DNA of the CDR3 is TGCGCCAGCAGCCAAGTTACCAGTCGGGGCAATCAGCCCCAGCATTTT. It translates to CASSQVTSRGNQPQHF. The chain employs TRBV4-1 and TRBJ1-5, with D unresolved. The CDR3 has 16 amino acids. The V end lost 1 base, the J end lost 2 bases, and 12 bases lay between the germline ends. Germline V gives CDR1 MGHRA, CDR2 YSYEKL.

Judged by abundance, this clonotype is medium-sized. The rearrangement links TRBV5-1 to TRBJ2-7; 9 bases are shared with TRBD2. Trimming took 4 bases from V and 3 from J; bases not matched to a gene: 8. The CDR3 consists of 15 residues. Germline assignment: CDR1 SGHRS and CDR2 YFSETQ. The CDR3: CASSPTTSGNYEQYF. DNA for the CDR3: TGCGCCAGCAGCCCGACGACTAGCGGCAACTACGAGCAGTACTTC.

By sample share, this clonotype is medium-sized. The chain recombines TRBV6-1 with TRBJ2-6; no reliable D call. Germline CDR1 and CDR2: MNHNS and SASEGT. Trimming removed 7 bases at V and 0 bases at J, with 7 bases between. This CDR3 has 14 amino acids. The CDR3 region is CASTLVSGANVLTF. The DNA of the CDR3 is TGTGCCAGCACCCTAGTCTCTGGGGCCAACGTCCTGACTTTC.

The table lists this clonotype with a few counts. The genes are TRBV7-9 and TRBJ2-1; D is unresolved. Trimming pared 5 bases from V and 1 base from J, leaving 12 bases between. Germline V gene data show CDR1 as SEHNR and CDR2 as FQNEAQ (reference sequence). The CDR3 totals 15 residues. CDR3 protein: CASSRVGSSYNEQFF. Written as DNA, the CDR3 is TGTGCCAGCAGCCGGGTAGGAAGTTCCTACAATGAGCAGTTCTTC. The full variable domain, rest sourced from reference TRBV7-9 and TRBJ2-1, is DTGVSQNPRHKITKRGQNVTFRCDPISEHNRLYWYRQTLGQGPEFLTYFQNEAQLEKSRLLSDRFSAERPKGSFSTLEIQRTEQGDSAMYLCASSRVGSSYNEQFFGPGTRLTVL.

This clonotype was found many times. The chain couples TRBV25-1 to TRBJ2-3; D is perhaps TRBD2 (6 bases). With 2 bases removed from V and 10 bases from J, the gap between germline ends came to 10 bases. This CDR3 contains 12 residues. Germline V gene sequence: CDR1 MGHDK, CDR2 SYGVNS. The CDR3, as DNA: TGTGCCAGCAGTGAAAGGAGACTAGCGCAGTATTTT. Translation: CASSERRLAQYF.

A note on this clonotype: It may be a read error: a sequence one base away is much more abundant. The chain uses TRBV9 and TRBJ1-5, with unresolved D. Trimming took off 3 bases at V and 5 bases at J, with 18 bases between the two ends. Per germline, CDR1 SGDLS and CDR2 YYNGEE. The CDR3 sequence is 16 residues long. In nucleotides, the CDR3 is TGTGCCAGCAGCGCCGGAGGAACAGTGGGTGATCAGCCCCAGCATTTT. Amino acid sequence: CASSAGGTVGDQPQHF.

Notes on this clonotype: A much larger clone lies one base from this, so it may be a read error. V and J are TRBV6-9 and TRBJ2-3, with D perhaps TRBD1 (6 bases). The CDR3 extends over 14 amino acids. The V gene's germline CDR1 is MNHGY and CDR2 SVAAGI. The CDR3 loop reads CARSYTTGTDTQYF. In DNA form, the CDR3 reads TGTGCCAGAAGTTACACCACAGGGACAGATACGCAGTATTTT.

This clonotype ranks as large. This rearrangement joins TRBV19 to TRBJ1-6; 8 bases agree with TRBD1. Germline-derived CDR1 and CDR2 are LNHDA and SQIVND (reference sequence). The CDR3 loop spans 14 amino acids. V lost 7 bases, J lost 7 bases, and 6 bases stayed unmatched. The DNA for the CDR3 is TGTGCCAGTACCTGGACAGGGAACAATTCACCCCTCCACTTT. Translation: CASTWTGNNSPLHF.

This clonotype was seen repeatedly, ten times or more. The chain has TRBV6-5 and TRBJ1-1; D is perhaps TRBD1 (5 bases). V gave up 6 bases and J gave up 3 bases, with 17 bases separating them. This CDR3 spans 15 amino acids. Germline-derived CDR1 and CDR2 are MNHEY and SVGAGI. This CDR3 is CASSYRDLRYTEAFF. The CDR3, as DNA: TGTGCCAGCAGCTACCGGGACCTCAGGTACACTGAAGCTTTCTTT.

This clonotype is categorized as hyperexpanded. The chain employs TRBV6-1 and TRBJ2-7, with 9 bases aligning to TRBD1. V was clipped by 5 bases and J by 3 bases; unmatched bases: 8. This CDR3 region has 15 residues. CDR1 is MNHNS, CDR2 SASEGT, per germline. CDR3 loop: CASSYGTGISYEQYF. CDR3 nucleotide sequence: TGTGCCAGCAGTTATGGGACAGGGATAAGCTACGAGCAGTACTTC.

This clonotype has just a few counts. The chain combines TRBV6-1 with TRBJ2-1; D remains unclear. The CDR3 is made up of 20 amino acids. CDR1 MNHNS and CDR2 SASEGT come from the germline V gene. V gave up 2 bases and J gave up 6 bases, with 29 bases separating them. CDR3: CASSEIAVKGSFQIRNEQFF. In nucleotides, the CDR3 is TGTGCCAGCAGTGAAATAGCAGTCAAGGGTTCATTTCAAATCCGCAATGAGCAGTTCTTC.

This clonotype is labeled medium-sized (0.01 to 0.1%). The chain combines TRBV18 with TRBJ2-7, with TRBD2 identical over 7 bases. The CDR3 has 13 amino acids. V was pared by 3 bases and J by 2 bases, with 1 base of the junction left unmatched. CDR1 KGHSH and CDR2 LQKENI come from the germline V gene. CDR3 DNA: TGTGCCAGCTCACCCGGGACTACCTACGAGCAGTACTTC. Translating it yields CASSPGTTYEQYF. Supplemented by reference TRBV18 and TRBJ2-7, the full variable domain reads NAGVMQNPRHLVRRRGQEARLRCSPMKGHSHVYWYRQLPEEGLKFMVYLQKENIIDESGMPKERFSAEFPKEGPSILRIQQVVRGDSAAYFCASSPGTTYEQYFGPGTRLTVT.